The rows below give T cell receptor beta chains drawn from one sample of a study of regulatory T cells in long-lasting Graves disease. Each CDR3 protein gets one entry after TCRdb re-called the multiplex PCR reads with MiXCR. The sample carries 400,000 to 450,000 distinct CDR3 sequences, about 17% recorded once. The sample also formed part of further work on T cells in Graves' hyperthyroidism and ophthalmopathy.

Specimen: peripheral blood mononuclear cells (PBMCs), collected at new diagnosis, from a patient treated with antithyroid drugs. These receptors were obtained from a young woman with Graves disease. The CDR3 runs from the conserved cysteine through the conserved F or W. Each record gives: D gene, V gene, J gene, clone size, CDR3 DNA, CDR3 protein. The D gene is left open where the match is weak. Size tells how often a clone was seen (once, few, many) or the class of an expanded clone, and some rows leave it out.

NA,TRBV10-2,TRBJ2-2,NA,TGCGCCAGCAGTGACGGGGATGCCGGGGAGCTGTTTTTT,CASSDGDAGELFF
NA,TRBV28,TRBJ1-1,many,TGTGCCAGCAGTGAGTCCAAGGCCGGGTACACTGAAGCTTTCTTT,CASSESKAGYTEAFF
NA,TRBV6-2/TRBV6-3,TRBJ2-2,NA,TGTGCCAGCAGTTCCAGACTTAACACCGGGGAGCTGTTTTTT,CASSSRLNTGELFF
TRBD2,TRBV20-1,TRBJ2-2,NA,TGCAGTGCTCATCAAGCGGGATTGGCCGGGGAGCTGTTTTTT,CSAHQAGLAGELFF
NA,TRBV27,TRBJ2-3,many,TGTGCCAGCAACTCTCAGTCGGCGGATACGCAGTATTTT,CASNSQSADTQYF
NA,TRBV6-1,TRBJ1-2,many,TGTGCCAGCCGGGGGGACTATGGCTACACCTTC,CASRGDYGYTF
TRBD1,TRBV28,TRBJ2-1,many,TGTGCCAGCAGTTTATTAGGGACAGGGGGCAATGAGCAGTTCTTC,CASSLLGTGGNEQFF
TRBD1,TRBV11-2,TRBJ2-7,many,TGTGCCAGCAGCGCTACAGGGGCGTCCTACGAGCAGTACTTC,CASSATGASYEQYF
NA,TRBV9,TRBJ2-3,NA,TGTGCCAGCAGCGCTTGGGGATCCAGCACAGATACGCAGTATTTT,CASSAWGSSTDTQYF
TRBD1,TRBV10-2,TRBJ2-7,few,TGCGCCAGCAGTTTCGACAGGGGGCCTGTCGAGCAGTACTTC,CASSFDRGPVEQYF
NA,TRBV28,TRBJ2-3,many,TGTGCCAGCAGTTTATGGGTCGGACGAGATACGCAGTATTTT,CASSLWVGRDTQYF
TRBD2,TRBV5-4,TRBJ2-3,NA,TGTGCCAGCAGCCCTGAAGGACTAGCGGAGGGGATGGATACGCAGTATTTT,CASSPEGLAEGMDTQYF
TRBD1,TRBV5-1,TRBJ1-1,many,TGCGCCAGCAGCCTACGACAGGGGGCGTTTACTGAAGCTTTCTTT,CASSLRQGAFTEAFF
NA,TRBV10-1,TRBJ2-6,few,TGTGCCAGCAGCGCAGTCGACTCTGGGGCCAACGTCCTGACTTTC,CASSAVDSGANVLTF
NA,TRBV7-8,TRBJ2-7,NA,TGTGCCAGCAGCTTAGCGGTACTACCTCCGTACTTC,CASSLAVLPPYF
TRBD2,TRBV3-1,TRBJ2-5,many,TGTGCCAGCAGCCAGGCAACACTAGCGGAGAGCAGTTACCAAGAGACCCAGTACTTC,CASSQATLAESSYQETQYF
TRBD2,TRBV6-2/TRBV6-3,TRBJ2-7,many,TGTGCCAGCAGTTACTCGTTGCTAGCGGGAGGCTTATCAAGATACGAGCAGTACTTC,CASSYSLLAGGLSRYEQYF
NA,TRBV30,TRBJ2-7,NA,TGTGCCTGGAGTGTACGCTCAAAGTACGAGCAGTACTTC,CAWSVRSKYEQYF
NA,TRBV28,TRBJ2-7,many,TGTGCCAGCAGCAGGATCCTCGGGCCCAGAACCTACGAGCAGTACTTC,CASSRILGPRTYEQYF
TRBD2,TRBV2,TRBJ2-7,many,TGTGCCAGCAGTGAATTGTCGCTAGCGGAGACCTACGAGCAGTACTTC,CASSELSLAETYEQYF
TRBD2,TRBV7-9,TRBJ2-1,NA,TGTGCCAGCAGCCCTACTAGCGGGACGAGCTCCTACAATGAGCAGTTCTTC,CASSPTSGTSSYNEQFF
NA,TRBV9,TRBJ2-1,NA,TGTGCCAGCAGCGTAGCGGGAGCTCATGAGCAGTTCTTC,CASSVAGAHEQFF
TRBD2,TRBV28,TRBJ2-1,many,TGTGCCAGCAGCCCCCCGGGACTAGACTACAATGAGCAGTTCTTC,CASSPPGLDYNEQFF
NA,TRBV29-1,TRBJ2-1,NA,TGCAGCGTCGGTGGGGTACCTCTCGGGGTGCAGTTCTTC,CSVGGVPLGVQFF
NA,TRBV11-2,TRBJ2-2,many,TGTGCCAGCAGCTCCCTTTGGGGCGACACCGGGGAGCTGTTTTTT,CASSSLWGDTGELFF
TRBD2,TRBV6-1,TRBJ2-4,NA,TGTGCCAGCAGTCCCCGGGGGGAATACTATCTAAAAAACATTCAGTACTTC,CASSPRGEYYLKNIQYF
NA,TRBV3-1,TRBJ2-1,many,TGTGCCACCAGCAATCGACTCCCCTCCTACAATGAGCAGTTCTTC,CATSNRLPSYNEQFF
NA,TRBV29-1,TRBJ2-2,few,TGCAGCGTTCCCCTGGGCAGGGGCACCGGGGAGCTGTTTTTT,CSVPLGRGTGELFF
NA,TRBV4-1,TRBJ2-2,NA,TGCGCCAGCAGCCAAGATCAGAGGGGGGCCGGGGAGCTGTTTTTT,CASSQDQRGAGELFF
NA,TRBV7-9,TRBJ2-1,NA,TGTGCCAGCAGCTTAGGTGGATTCTACAATGAGCAGTTCTTC,CASSLGGFYNEQFF
NA,TRBV12-3/TRBV12-4,TRBJ1-1,many,TGTGTAACGCAGTTTGGGGGCACTGAAGCTTTCTTT,CVTQFGGTEAFF
NA,TRBV7-2,TRBJ2-7,few,TGTGCCAGCAGCGCCCCCCTGGGAAAGACCTCCTACGAGCAGTACTTC,CASSAPLGKTSYEQYF
NA,TRBV25-1,TRBJ2-7,many,TGTGCCAGCAGCAAGGGTTACGAGCAGTACTTC,CASSKGYEQYF
NA,TRBV4-1,TRBJ2-7,NA,TGCGCCAGCAGCCAAGACTACAATCACGAGCAGTACTTC,CASSQDYNHEQYF
TRBD2,TRBV7-2,TRBJ2-7,many,TGTGCCAGCAGCGCCCAGGGAGCGGGAGTCGGCGAGCAGTACTTC,CASSAQGAGVGEQYF
TRBD2,TRBV2,TRBJ2-7,NA,TGTGCCAGCAGAGGGACTAGCGGGAGCCTCTACGAGCAGTACTTC,CASRGTSGSLYEQYF
NA,TRBV7-9,TRBJ2-2,many,TGTGCCAGCAGCTTAGTGGCAGGGGCCGGGGAGCTGTTTTTT,CASSLVAGAGELFF
NA,TRBV5-1,TRBJ2-1,few,TGCGCCAGCAGCCTGCACCGTTCCAAGAGCTCCTACAATGAGCAGTTCTTC,CASSLHRSKSSYNEQFF
NA,TRBV5-1,TRBJ2-2,few,TGCGCCAGCAGCTTGTGGCCAGGGGATGGCGGGGAGCTGTTTTTT,CASSLWPGDGGELFF
NA,TRBV28,TRBJ1-1,many,TGTGCCAGCAGTTTGGGGTGGCTGAACACTGAAGCTTTCTTT,CASSLGWLNTEAFF
TRBD1,TRBV2,TRBJ1-2,many,TGTGCCAGCAGTGAGGGACAGGGAGCCTATGGCTACACCTTC,CASSEGQGAYGYTF
TRBD2,TRBV7-3,TRBJ2-3,many,TGTGCCAGCAGCCCACTAGCGGGCTCCCCACCAGATACGCAGTATTTT,CASSPLAGSPPDTQYF
NA,TRBV2,TRBJ2-3,many,TGTGCCAGCACCAATCTTGGGTACGGGACAGATACGCAGTATTTT,CASTNLGYGTDTQYF
NA,TRBV6-2/TRBV6-3,TRBJ2-2,NA,TGTGCCAGCACAAGGACAGAGTCAACCGGGGAGCTGTTTTTT,CASTRTESTGELFF